These T cell receptor beta chains were read from a single sample in a study of blood T cells in healthy people across ages. TCRdb passed the 5' RACE reads through MiXCR, listing each CDR3 protein once. The sample holds hundreds of thousands of distinct CDR3 sequences, about 29% seen once. The same sample was also used in a study of T cells of mothers and their children.

The sequencing input was blood. These receptors were taken from a boy aged 2 to 9 in good health. Both conserved end residues are part of each CDR3. Each record gives: D gene, V gene, clone size, J gene, CDR3 DNA, CDR3 protein. D genes are given only for firm matches. Some rows have no size entry. The others give once, few or many, or a class for an expanded clone.

>.|TRBV5-1|.|TRBJ1-6
TGCGCCAGCAGCCGAGTAAGGGAACCCAATTCACCCCTCCACTTT
CASSRVREPNSPLHF
>.|TRBV9|.|TRBJ2-5
TGTGCCAGCAGCGTAGAAGGCCAAGGGGGAGAGACCCAGTACTTC
CASSVEGQGGETQYF
>.|TRBV20-1|.|TRBJ1-5
TGCAGTGCTAGAGAACAGGACCATCAGCCCCAGCATTTT
CSAREQDHQPQHF
>TRBD1|TRBV27|.|TRBJ2-1
TGTGCCAGCAGTGCGCAGGGGACAGCAGCCCCCGTAAACAATGAGCAGTTCTTC
CASSAQGTAAPVNNEQFF
>.|TRBV12-3/TRBV12-4|many|TRBJ1-3
TGTGCCAGCAGCCCCGATGCGAGACCTGGAAACACCATATATTTT
CASSPDARPGNTIYF
>.|TRBV4-2|few|TRBJ1-2
TGTGCCAGCAGCCAGTTAAACGCCCAGGGATCCTATGGCTACACCTTC
CASSQLNAQGSYGYTF
>TRBD1|TRBV12-3/TRBV12-4|.|TRBJ2-3
TGTGCCAGCAGAAGACAGGGGGCTGCAGATACGCAGTATTTT
CASRRQGAADTQYF
>.|TRBV5-1|.|TRBJ1-5
TGCGCCAGCAGCTTGGAAGGGGGTCTGAATCAGCCCCAGCATTTT
CASSLEGGLNQPQHF
>TRBD1|TRBV7-9|.|TRBJ1-3
TGTGCCAACAGGGGTCCCTCTGGAAACACCATATATTTT
CANRGPSGNTIYF
>TRBD2|TRBV7-2|few|TRBJ2-5
TGTGCCAGCAGCACTCCTAGCGGGAGGGCCGGTGAGACCCAGTACTTC
CASSTPSGRAGETQYF
>.|TRBV15|few|TRBJ2-1
TGTGCCACCAGCAGAGGCCAAGAGACCCAGTGCTTC
CATSRGQETQCF
>TRBD2|TRBV12-3/TRBV12-4|few|TRBJ2-7
TGTGCCAGCAGTTTTGGGACTAGCGGGAGGGAACGGTACTTC
CASSFGTSGRERYF
>TRBD1|TRBV11-2|.|TRBJ1-1
TGTGCCAGCAGCTTAGAACAGGGGCTGGAAGCTTTCTTT
CASSLEQGLEAFF
>TRBD1|TRBV2|few|TRBJ2-5
TGTGCCAGCCGGACAGGGGACCAAGAGACCCAGTACTTC
CASRTGDQETQYF
>TRBD1|TRBV2|.|TRBJ2-5
TGTGCCATTGAGGCAGGGGGCGCGTTAGAGACCCAGTACTTC
CAIEAGGALETQYF
>.|TRBV20-1|few|TRBJ1-4
TGCAGTGCTTCCGGGACGGCTAGTGAAAAACTGTTTTTT
CSASGTASEKLFF
>.|TRBV13|.|TRBJ1-1
TGTGCCAGCAGCGTCCAGATGAACACTGAAGCTTTCTTT
CASSVQMNTEAFF
>.|TRBV5-1|.|TRBJ2-3
TGCGCCAGCAGCTTGAGCGCGGGGACAGATACGCAGTATTTT
CASSLSAGTDTQYF
>.|TRBV30|few|TRBJ2-5
TGTGCCTGGCGGTTATACCAAGAGACCCAGTACTTC
CAWRLYQETQYF
>TRBD1|TRBV4-3|.|TRBJ2-4
TGCGCCAGCAGCCAAGAGTGGACAGGGGGCTACATTCAGTACTTC
CASSQEWTGGYIQYF